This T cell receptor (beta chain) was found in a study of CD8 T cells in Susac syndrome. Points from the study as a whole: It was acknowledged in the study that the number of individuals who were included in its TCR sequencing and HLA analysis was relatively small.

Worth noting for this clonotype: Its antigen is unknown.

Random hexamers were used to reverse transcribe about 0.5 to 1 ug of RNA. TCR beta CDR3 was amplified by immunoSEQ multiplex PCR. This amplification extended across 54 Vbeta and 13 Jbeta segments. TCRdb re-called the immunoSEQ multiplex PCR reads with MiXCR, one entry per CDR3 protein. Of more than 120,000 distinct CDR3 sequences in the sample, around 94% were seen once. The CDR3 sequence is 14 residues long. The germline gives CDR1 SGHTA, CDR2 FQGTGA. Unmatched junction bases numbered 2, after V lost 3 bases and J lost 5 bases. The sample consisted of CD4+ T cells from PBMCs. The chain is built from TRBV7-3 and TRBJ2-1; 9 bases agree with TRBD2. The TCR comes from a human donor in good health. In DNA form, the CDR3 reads TGTGCCAGCAGCTTTAGCGGGAGTAACAATGAGCAGTTCTTC. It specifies CASSFSGSNNEQFF.